Sequencing of this T cell receptor beta chain was carried out in a study of naive and memory T cell subsets. Study conclusions and caveats: In CD4 and CD8 cells, diversity dropped from naive through EMRA.

This clonotype was detected a few times. Its matching antigen is unknown. An equimolar mix of two oligonucleotides served as the beta constant-region primer for TRBC1 and TRBC2. Ligated cDNA was amplified by four rounds of PCR with nested alpha and beta constant-region primers and SP2. TCRdb itself ran the UMI-ligation and nested PCR reads through MiXCR, one entry per CDR3 protein. The sample carries approximately 140,000 distinct CDR3 sequences, approximately 17% recorded once. Cells stained for CD3, CD4, CD8, CD45RA, CD27 and viability were sorted into four CD45RA/CD27 subsets. Sequenced sample: naive CD4+ T cells from blood. The sequence was obtained from a human donor in good health.

For the CDR3, the DNA is TGTGCCAGCAGTTTATTAGGGGGCAGCGCTTTGAACACTGAAGCTTTCTTT. Translated, it gives CASSLLGGSALNTEAFF. V gene TRBV27 combines with J gene TRBJ1-1; 7 nucleotides align to TRBD1. Germline V gene data show CDR1 as MNHEY and CDR2 as SMNVEV (reference sequence). The CDR3 has 17 residues. V gave up 1 base and J gave up 0 bases; unmatched junction bases: 8.